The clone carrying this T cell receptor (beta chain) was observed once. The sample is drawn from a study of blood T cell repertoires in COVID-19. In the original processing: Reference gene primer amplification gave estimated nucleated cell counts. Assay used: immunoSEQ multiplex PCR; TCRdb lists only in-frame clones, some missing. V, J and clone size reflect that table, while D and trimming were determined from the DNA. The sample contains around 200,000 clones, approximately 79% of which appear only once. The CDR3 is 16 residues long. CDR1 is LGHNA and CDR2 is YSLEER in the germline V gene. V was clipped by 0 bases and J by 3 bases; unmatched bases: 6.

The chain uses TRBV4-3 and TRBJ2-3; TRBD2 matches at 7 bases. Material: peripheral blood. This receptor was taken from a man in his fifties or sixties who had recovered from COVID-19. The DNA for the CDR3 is TGCGCCAGCAGCCAAGATCTACTAGCGATAACAGATACGCAGTATTTT. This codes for CASSQDLLAITDTQYF.